The 20 T cell receptor beta chains listed next were all sequenced from one sample in a study of cytomegalovirus exposure and HLA in healthy donors. The PCR employed 60 Vbeta primers together with 13 Jbeta primers. Sequencing was performed with immunoSEQ multiplex PCR; in TCRdb, only in-frame clones are kept and a portion is missing. The data contain fewer than 65,000 clones, 65% to 85% of them singletons. Sequencing was done on a sample of PBMCs. The receptors originated from a man aged 30 to 39 in good health and CMV-seronegative.

The gene calls are TRBV19 and TRBJ1-1; TRBD1 matches 10 bases. Germline lookup yields CDR1 LNHDA and CDR2 SQIVND (reference sequence). Trimming at V came to 4 bases and at J to 1 base, leaving 0 bases not matched to a gene. This CDR3 has 14 amino acids. CDR3 nucleotides: TGTGCCAGTAGTAGGGACAGGGGGAACACTGAAGCTTTCTTT. Translation: CASSRDRGNTEAFF.

This clone appeared once. The chain joins TRBV4-1 to TRBJ2-1, with D maybe TRBD2 (5 bases). Germline values: CDR1 MGHRA, CDR2 YSYEKL. The CDR3 is made up of 17 amino acids. V lost 4 bases, J lost 0 bases, and 16 bases lay in between. The CDR3 loop reads CASSLLPSGNSYNEQFF. For the CDR3, the DNA is TGCGCCAGCAGCCTCCTTCCCAGCGGAAACTCCTACAATGAGCAGTTCTTC.

The chain employs TRBV7-9 and TRBJ1-1, with D possibly being TRBD1 (5 bases). Germline loops: CDR1 SEHNR, CDR2 FQNEAQ (reference sequence). CDR3 length: 14 residues. V lost 2 bases and J lost 2, with 9 bases in between. The CDR3 loop reads CASSLRGANTEAFF. The CDR3 nucleotides read TGTGCCAGCAGCTTAAGGGGCGCAAACACTGAAGCTTTCTTT. Full variable domain (missing parts from reference TRBV7-9 and TRBJ1-1): DTGVSQNPRHKITKRGQNVTFRCDPISEHNRLYWYRQTLGQGPEFLTYFQNEAQLEKSRLLSDRFSAERPKGSFSTLEIQRTEQGDSAMYLCASSLRGANTEAFFGQGTRLTVV.

The genes are TRBV15 and TRBJ2-7; 9 bases are a match to TRBD1. J lost 0 bases, V lost 1 base, and 10 bases had no gene match. Germline-derived CDR1 and CDR2 are LNHNV and YYDKDF (reference sequence). This CDR3 is 18 amino acids long. CDR3 in DNA: TGTGCCACCAGCAGAGCCTTACGACCGGGACAGGGCTCCTACGAGCAGTACTTC. As protein: CATSRALRPGQGSYEQYF.

The rearrangement links TRBV30 to TRBJ1-5; D gene ambiguous. The germline gives CDR1 GTSNPN, CDR2 SVGIG (reference sequence). The CDR3 length is 13 residues. The V gene lost 0 bases and the J gene lost 4 bases, with 7 bases spanning the gap. The CDR3 DNA reads TGTGCCTGGAGTGTAGCCGGGAATCAGCCCCAGCATTTT. This sequence encodes CAWSVAGNQPQHF.

CDR3 protein: CASSYLTGRSNGYTF. As DNA, the CDR3 is TGTGCCAGCAGTTACCTGACAGGGCGGTCGAATGGCTACACCTTC. The gene calls are TRBV6-5 and TRBJ1-2; 7 bases fit TRBD1. This CDR3 is 15 amino acids long. Trimming at V came to 2 bases and at J to 6 bases, leaving 9 bases not matched to a gene. Germline CDR1 reads MNHEY; CDR2 reads SVGAGI.

The CDR3 DNA reads TGTGCCAGCAGCACCGGGACAAACACCGGGGAGCTGTTTTTT. Protein product: CASSTGTNTGELFF. The rearrangement uses TRBV27 and TRBJ2-2, with D possibly being TRBD1 (6 bases). Germline CDR1 and CDR2: MNHEY and SMNVEV (reference sequence). The CDR3 has 14 residues. The V end lost 6 bases, the J end lost 2 bases, and 10 bases lay between the germline ends.

This clone turned up a few times. The chain carries TRBV7-8 and TRBJ1-5; D remains ambiguous. Germline loops: CDR1 SGHVS, CDR2 FQNEAQ. The ends were cut back, 5 bases at V and 3 bases at J, with 14 bases in the middle. CDR3 length equals 15 residues. CDR3: CASSLPDLINQPQHF. The CDR3 bases are TGTGCCAGCAGCCTTCCTGACTTAATCAATCAGCCCCAGCATTTT.

The chain uses TRBV5-1 and TRBJ1-1; maybe TRBD1 (6 bases). CDR1 is SGHRS and CDR2 is YFSETQ in the germline V gene. Trimming removed 4 bases at V and 0 bases at J, with 28 bases between. This CDR3 spans 20 amino acids. The CDR3 DNA sequence: TGCGCCAGCAGCCTGCGGGGGGGGGCGCGGAGTTTCGGTTTGAACACTGAAGCTTTCTTT. This encodes CASSLRGGARSFGLNTEAFF.

CDR3 sequence reads: CASLGALSYEQYF. DNA of the CDR3: TGTGCCAGCCTGGGGGCTCTAAGCTACGAGCAGTACTTC. V usage is TRBV7-8 and J usage is TRBJ2-5, with a weak D call TRBD1 (6 bases). The end of the DNA fits TRBJ2-7 better, so the J call may be wrong. Germline V gene lookup returns CDR1 SGHVS and CDR2 FQNEAQ. This CDR3 spans 13 amino acids.

The chain couples TRBV13 to TRBJ2-1, with 8 positions matching TRBD1. The CDR3 consists of 15 residues. Germline CDR1 is PRHDT and CDR2 is FYEKMQ (reference sequence). The ends lost 2 bases at V and 4 bases at J; junction bases unmatched: 4. CDR3 amino acids: CASSLTRTGYNEQFF. DNA for the CDR3: TGTGCCAGCAGCTTAACAAGGACAGGGTACAATGAGCAGTTCTTC.

The chain carries TRBV30 and TRBJ2-3; the D is unclear. Germline loops: CDR1 GTSNPN, CDR2 SVGIG (reference sequence). The CDR3 is made up of 14 amino acids. Trimming pared 2 bases from V and 2 bases from J, leaving 11 bases between. The CDR3 DNA reads as TGTGCCTGGAGTCTATGGAGCGACACAGATACGCAGTATTTT. Its protein is CAWSLWSDTDTQYF.

The DNA for the CDR3 is TGTGCCAGCAGCATGCACAGGGATTCTAACTATGGCTACACCTTC. Protein: CASSMHRDSNYGYTF. The J gene is TRBJ1-2, the V gene TRBV7-2, with a tentative D call TRBD1 (6 bases). This CDR3 contains 15 residues. V was trimmed by 5 bases and J by 0 bases, leaving 13 bases between them. Germline values: CDR1 SGHTA, CDR2 FQGNSA.

This clone has a handful of counts. The J gene is TRBJ1-1, the V gene TRBV18; 9 bases line up with TRBD1. Per germline, CDR1 KGHSH and CDR2 LQKENI. Unmatched junction bases numbered 8, after V lost 4 bases and J lost 5 bases. This CDR3 contains 15 residues. The CDR3 DNA reads as TGTGCCAGCTCACAGGGACAGGGCAAACTTACTGAAGCTTTCTTT. This gives the protein CASSQGQGKLTEAFF.

The CDR3 nucleotides read TGTGCCAGCATCCCACCTGGGTGGACAGGGAGAACTGAAGCTTTCTTT. It encodes CASIPPGWTGRTEAFF. This chain connects TRBV7-8 to TRBJ1-1, with TRBD1 matching 8 bases. CDR1 and CDR2 from the germline V gene are SGHVS and FQNEAQ. V was clipped by 7 bases and J by 5 bases; unmatched bases: 15. The CDR3 is 16 amino acids.

The chain is built from TRBV4-2 and TRBJ2-3; 10 positions agree with TRBD2. Germline CDR1 LGHNA, CDR2 YNFKEQ. CDR3 length equals 19 residues. V trimming: 0 bases; J trimming: 3 bases; junction bases outside the gene matches: 12. As DNA, the CDR3 is TGTGCCAGCAGCCAAGATCAACTAGCGGGGATACTTGGAACAGATACGCAGTATTTT. This sequence encodes CASSQDQLAGILGTDTQYF.

The V and J genes are TRBV9 and TRBJ2-2, with a weak D call TRBD2 (6 bases). This CDR3 contains 15 residues. Germline CDR1 is SGDLS and CDR2 is YYNGEE. V was shortened by 4 bases and J by 2 bases, with 12 bases between the two germline ends. As DNA, the CDR3 is TGTGCCAGCAGCCCTCGTAGCGGCAACACCGGGGAGCTGTTTTTT. Protein: CASSPRSGNTGELFF.

J is TRBJ2-7 and V is TRBV6-5, with D tentatively TRBD2 (6 bases). The V gene's germline CDR1 is MNHEY and CDR2 SVGAGI. Trimming stripped 0 bases from V and 3 bases from J, with 15 bases between. This CDR3 region has 16 residues. CDR3 residues: CASSYSGTGDLYEQYF. The CDR3 DNA reads TGTGCCAGCAGTTACTCCGGCACGGGGGACCTCTACGAGCAGTACTTC.

The rearrangement links TRBV28 to TRBJ1-6; TRBD1 agrees at 7 bases. CDR1 MDHEN and CDR2 SYDVKM come from the germline V gene. This CDR3 has 13 residues. The trim removed 7 bases at V and 7 bases at J, leaving 4 bases unmatched. The CDR3 region has the DNA TGTGCCAGCATAGACAGGGTGAATTCACCCCTCCACTTT. The encoded protein is CASIDRVNSPLHF.

This sequence joins TRBV29-1 and TRBJ2-1; D call uncertain. There are 14 residues in the CDR3. Germline V CDR1 and CDR2: SQVTM, ANQGSEA. V was pared by 3 bases and J by 4 bases, with 13 bases between. CDR3 sequence reads: CSVDPPSVYNEQFF. DNA for the CDR3: TGCAGCGTTGACCCACCTAGTGTTTACAATGAGCAGTTCTTC.